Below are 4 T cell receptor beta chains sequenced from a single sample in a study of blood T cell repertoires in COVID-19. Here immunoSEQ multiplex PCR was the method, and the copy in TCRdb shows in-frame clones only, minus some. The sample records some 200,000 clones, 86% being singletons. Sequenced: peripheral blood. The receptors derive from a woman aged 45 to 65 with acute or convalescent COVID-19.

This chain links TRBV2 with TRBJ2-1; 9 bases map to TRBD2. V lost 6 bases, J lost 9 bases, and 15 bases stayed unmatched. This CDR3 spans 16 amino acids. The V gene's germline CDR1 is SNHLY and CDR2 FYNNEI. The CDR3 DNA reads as TGTGCCAGCAGGTCCTTCTGGAGCGGGGGGAATTCTGAGCAGTTCTTC. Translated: CASRSFWSGGNSEQFF.

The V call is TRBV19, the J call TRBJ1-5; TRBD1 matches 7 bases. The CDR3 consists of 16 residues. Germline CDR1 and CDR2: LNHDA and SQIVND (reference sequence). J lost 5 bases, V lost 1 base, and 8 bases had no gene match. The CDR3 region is CASSIGSGQADQPQHF. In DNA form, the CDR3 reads TGTGCCAGTAGTATAGGGTCTGGACAGGCGGATCAGCCCCAGCATTTT.

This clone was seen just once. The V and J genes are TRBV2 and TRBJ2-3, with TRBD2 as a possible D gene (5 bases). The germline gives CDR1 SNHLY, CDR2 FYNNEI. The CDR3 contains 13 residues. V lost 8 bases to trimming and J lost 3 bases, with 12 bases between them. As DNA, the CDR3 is TGTGCCAGCTCTTGGGAGCATACAGATACGCAGTATTTT. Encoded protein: CASSWEHTDTQYF.

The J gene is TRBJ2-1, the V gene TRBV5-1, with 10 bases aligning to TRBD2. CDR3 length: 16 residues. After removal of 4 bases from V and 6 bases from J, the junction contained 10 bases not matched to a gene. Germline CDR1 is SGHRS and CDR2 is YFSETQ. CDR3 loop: CASSTSGASFSNEQFF. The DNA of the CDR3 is TGCGCCAGCAGCACTAGCGGGGCCTCGTTTAGCAATGAGCAGTTCTTC.